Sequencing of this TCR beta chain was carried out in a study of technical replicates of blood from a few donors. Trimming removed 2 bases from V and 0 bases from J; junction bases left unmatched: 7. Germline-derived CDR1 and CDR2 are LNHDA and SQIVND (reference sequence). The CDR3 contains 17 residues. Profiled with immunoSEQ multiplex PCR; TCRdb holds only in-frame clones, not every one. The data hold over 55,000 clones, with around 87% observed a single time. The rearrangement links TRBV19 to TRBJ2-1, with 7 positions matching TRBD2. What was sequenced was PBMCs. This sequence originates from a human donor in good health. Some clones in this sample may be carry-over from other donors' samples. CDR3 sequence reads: CASSIMGGNPSYNEQFF. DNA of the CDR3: TGTGCCAGTAGTATAATGGGGGGGAACCCCTCCTACAATGAGCAGTTCTTC. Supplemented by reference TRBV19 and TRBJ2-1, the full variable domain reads DGGITQSPKYLFRKEGQNVTLSCEQNLNHDAMYWYRQDPGQGLRLIYYSQIVNDFQKGDIAEGYSVSREKKESFPLTVTSAQKNPTAFYLCASSIMGGNPSYNEQFFGPGTRLTVL.